This TCR beta chain was identified in a study of CD8 T cells in Susac syndrome. The CDR3 has 17 amino acids. Trimming at V came to 4 bases and at J to 4 bases, leaving 12 bases not matched to a gene. The germline gives CDR1 LGHNA, CDR2 YNFKEQ. The RNA, about 0.45 to 1 ug, was put through reverse transcription using random hexamers. TCRdb passed the immunoSEQ multiplex PCR reads through MiXCR, listing each CDR3 protein once. The repertoire holds roughly 200,000 distinct CDR3 sequences, with more than 90% as singletons. Sequencing was carried out using CD4+ T cells from PBMCs. The TCR comes from a human donor with multiple sclerosis. The V gene is TRBV4-2, the J gene TRBJ2-7; 11 bases agree with TRBD1. Written as DNA, the CDR3 is TGTGCCAGCAGCCCAATCCTGGGGGACAGGGGGATATACGAGCAGTACTTC. It specifies CASSPILGDRGIYEQYF.